This T cell receptor beta chain was sequenced during a study of blood T cell repertoires in COVID-19. Whole-study context: PBMCs, B-cell-depleted T cells, or T cells provided the cDNA or gDNA that made up the material.

The CDR3 consists of 13 residues. The germline gives CDR1 MDHEN, CDR2 SYDVKM. Between the trimmed V and J ends, which lost 5 bases and 8 bases, there was a span of 15 bases. In its sample, this clone was seen once. In the original workflow: Amplification from reference gene primers served as the basis for estimated nucleated cell counts. Using immunoSEQ multiplex PCR, the repertoire was profiled, and TCRdb retains in-frame clones only, with some absent. That table is the source of V, J and clone size, and D and trimming were worked out from the DNA. The sample holds approximately 250,000 clones, 65% to 85% seen once.

Sequencing input: peripheral blood. The clonotype originates from a human donor in a cohort sampled during active COVID-19. This chain uses TRBV28 with TRBJ1-1, with a weak D call TRBD1 (6 bases). CDR3 DNA: TGTGCCAGCAGTCCTACAGGGATCACCGAAGCTTTCTTT. Translation: CASSPTGITEAFF.